This T cell receptor (beta chain) was sequenced during a study of T cell changes during pregnancy in multiple sclerosis. CDR1 is MNHEY, CDR2 SVGAGI, per germline. The CDR3 contains 14 residues. V dropped 4 bases and J dropped 6; count of bases not matched to a gene: 7. Sequencing used immunoSEQ multiplex PCR; TCRdb keeps in-frame clones, though not all of them. This table holds about 76,000 clones, roughly 93% found once. The TCR sequence derives from a female donor with multiple sclerosis, enrolled in a pregnancy study. Here the sequenced sample was peripheral blood, taken in the second trimester of pregnancy. The genes are TRBV6-5 and TRBJ1-2; TRBD1 agrees at 8 bases. Here the CDR3 reads CASSSAGGANGYTF. The CDR3 nucleotides are TGTGCCAGCAGTTCGGCAGGGGGCGCGAATGGCTACACCTTC.